The next 18 T cell receptor beta chains were all read from a single sample in a study of cytomegalovirus exposure and HLA in healthy donors. Primers for the PCR totalled 60 Vbeta and 13 Jbeta. Repertoires were generated with immunoSEQ multiplex PCR, while TCRdb's copy carries only in-frame clones and drops some. The sample lists some 120,000 clones, about two thirds seen once, with around 4% in the top ten. Sequenced material: PBMCs. The receptors derive from a man aged 25-45 years in good health and CMV-seronegative.

The chain is built from TRBV7-6 and TRBJ1-3, with D hard to call. The germline gives CDR1 SGHVS, CDR2 FNYEAQ. Trimming shortened V by 1 base and J by 0 bases, and 4 bases separated the two germline ends. CDR3 size: 14 residues. CDR3: CASSLGSSGNTIYF. CDR3 in DNA: TGTGCCAGCAGCTTAGGCAGCTCTGGAAACACCATATATTTT. Together with reference TRBV7-6 and TRBJ1-3, the CDR3 gives the full variable domain: GAGVSQSPRYKVTKRGQDVALRCDPISGHVSLYWYRQALGQGPEFLTYFNYEAQQDKSGLPNDRFSAERPEGSISTLTIQRTEQRDSAMYRCASSLGSSGNTIYFGEGSWLTVV.

This clone was counted a few times. The gene calls are TRBV7-3 and TRBJ1-1; D not resolved. This CDR3 is built from 13 residues. Germline V gene data show CDR1 as SGHTA and CDR2 as FQGTGA. V was cut by 10 bases and J by 1 base, with 13 bases left in between. CDR3 in amino acids: CATLRGANTEAFF. DNA of the CDR3: TGTGCCACCCTACGCGGAGCGAACACTGAAGCTTTCTTT.

V is TRBV30 and J is TRBJ2-5, with TRBD2 matching over 10 bases. Per the germline V gene, CDR1 is GTSNPN and CDR2 is SVGIG (reference sequence). V lost 0 bases to trimming and J lost 2 bases; unmatched junction nucleotides: 9. CDR3 length: 17 residues. Written as DNA, the CDR3 is TGTGCCTGGAGTGTAATGGCTAGCGGGGGCCCTCAAGAGACCCAGTACTTC. Translated: CAWSVMASGGPQETQYF.

This clone showed up just a few times. The rearrangement links TRBV28 to TRBJ1-2, with 9 bases identical to TRBD1. The CDR3 is 14 amino acids. Per the germline V gene, CDR1 is MDHEN and CDR2 is SYDVKM. V trimming: 5 bases; J trimming: 7 bases; junction bases outside the gene matches: 8. The CDR3 reads CASSLGQGGAGYTF. The DNA of the CDR3 is TGTGCCAGCAGTCTGGGACAGGGCGGCGCTGGCTACACCTTC.

In this sample, this clone turned up a few times. The CDR3 here is CASSSDRVDYEQYF. The CDR3 DNA reads as TGTGCCAGCAGCTCCGACAGGGTGGACTACGAGCAGTACTTC. This chain connects TRBV9 to TRBJ2-7; 7 bases align to TRBD1. Germline V gene lookup returns CDR1 SGDLS and CDR2 YYNGEE. V trimming: 4 bases; J trimming: 3 bases; junction bases outside the gene matches: 7. There are 14 residues in the CDR3.

In DNA form, the CDR3 reads TGTGCCAGCAGCTTAAGAGGGTTCACAGATACGCAGTATTTT. This sequence encodes CASSLRGFTDTQYF. The chain couples TRBV7-3 to TRBJ2-3; D is possibly TRBD2 (5 bases). The germline V and J ends were trimmed by 1 base and 2 bases, with 7 bases remaining between them. CDR3 length equals 14 residues. Germline CDR1 SGHTA, CDR2 FQGTGA.

This clone has only a few counts. The V gene is TRBV7-2, the J gene TRBJ1-2; a weak D match, TRBD1 (5 bases). The CDR3 has 13 residues. V shed 4 bases and J shed 4 bases, with 10 bases lying between them. The germline gives CDR1 SGHTA, CDR2 FQGNSA. The CDR3, as DNA: TGTGCCAGCAGCTGGGGGGGTTCCTATGGCTACACCTTC. It yields the protein CASSWGGSYGYTF.

J is TRBJ2-7 and V is TRBV4-3; the D gene is possibly TRBD2 (6 bases). This CDR3 region has 16 residues. Trimming took 0 bases from V and 2 from J, leaving 14 bases between them. Germline V gives CDR1 LGHNA, CDR2 YSLEER. The CDR3 sequence is CASSQDGRGGTYEQYF. The CDR3 DNA reads TGCGCCAGCAGCCAAGATGGTAGGGGAGGAACCTACGAGCAGTACTTC.

J is TRBJ2-7 and V is TRBV7-2; D gene ambiguous. The CDR3 has 11 residues. Germline values: CDR1 SGHTA, CDR2 FQGNSA. V was shortened by 4 bases and J by 3 bases, with 4 bases between the two germline ends. In DNA form, the CDR3 reads TGTGCCAGCAGCTCCAACTACGAGCAGTACTTC. Its protein is CASSSNYEQYF.

This clone was found a few times. The chain is built from TRBV11-2 and TRBJ2-1; unclear D gene. Looked up from germline, CDR1 is SGHAT and CDR2 is FQNNGV. V lost 0 bases to trimming and J lost 15 bases, with 12 bases between them. The CDR3 has 12 residues. The CDR3 sequence is CASSLDKTPGFF. CDR3 DNA sequence: TGTGCCAGCAGCTTAGATAAAACGCCGGGGTTCTTC.

There are a few counts of this clone. V usage is TRBV14 and J usage is TRBJ1-3; D ambiguous. The CDR3 has 15 residues. The ends were cut back, 2 bases at V and 2 bases at J, with 10 bases in the middle. Germline CDR1 SGHDN, CDR2 FVKESK. The CDR3 nucleotides read TGTGCCAGCAGCCAAAGAGCGGGCGCTGGAAACACCATATATTTT. It is translated as CASSQRAGAGNTIYF.

The gene calls are TRBV19 and TRBJ1-3; the D is unclear. This CDR3 has 17 residues. The germline V and J ends were trimmed by 3 bases and 0 bases, with 15 bases remaining between them. Germline V gene data show CDR1 as LNHDA and CDR2 as SQIVND (reference sequence). This chain's CDR3 is CASSIWGAASSGNTIYF. CDR3 sequence (DNA): TGTGCCAGTAGTATTTGGGGAGCAGCAAGCTCTGGAAACACCATATATTTT. The complete variable domain, with remaining parts taken from reference TRBV19 and TRBJ1-3, reads DGGITQSPKYLFRKEGQNVTLSCEQNLNHDAMYWYRQDPGQGLRLIYYSQIVNDFQKGDIAEGYSVSREKKESFPLTVTSAQKNPTAFYLCASSIWGAASSGNTIYFGEGSWLTVV.

This clone occurred once. V and J are TRBV5-1 and TRBJ2-5; D is undetermined. The end of the DNA is better explained by TRBJ2-7, so the J call may be wrong. The V gene's germline CDR1 is SGHRS and CDR2 YFSETQ. CDR3 size: 13 residues. The DNA of the CDR3 is TGCGCCAGCAGGTTTATCCCCCCTTCCGAGCAGTACTTC. It codes for CASRFIPPSEQYF.

The chain couples TRBV5-1 to TRBJ2-3; D may be TRBD2 (6 bases). Trimming left V 2 bases short and J 0 bases short, with 10 bases between. This CDR3 comprises 15 residues. CDR1 is SGHRS, CDR2 YFSETQ, per germline. This chain's CDR3 is CASSFGGASTDTQYF. The CDR3, as DNA: TGCGCCAGCAGCTTTGGAGGGGCGAGCACAGATACGCAGTATTTT.

Only a few counts were recorded for this clone. This chain joins TRBV5-4 and TRBJ1-1, with D perhaps TRBD1 (5 bases). V dropped 3 bases and J dropped 5 bases, with 14 bases sitting between them. The germline gives CDR1 SGHNT, CDR2 YYREEE (reference sequence). The CDR3 is made up of 14 amino acids. The CDR3 DNA sequence: TGTGCCAGCAGCTCGACAGCGGGGGGGACTGAAGCTTTCTTT. Its translation is CASSSTAGGTEAFF.

J is TRBJ2-2 and V is TRBV13; no firm D call. Germline-derived CDR1 and CDR2 are PRHDT and FYEKMQ (reference sequence). This CDR3 region has 14 residues. V lost 0 bases and J lost 4, with 6 bases in between. CDR3 region: CASSLGLGTGELFF. The CDR3 DNA is TGTGCCAGCAGCTTAGGCCTCGGCACCGGGGAGCTGTTTTTT. The full variable domain, rest sourced from reference TRBV13 and TRBJ2-2, is AAGVIQSPRHLIKEKRETATLKCYPIPRHDTVYWYQQGPGQDPQFLISFYEKMQSDKGSIPDRFSAQQFSDYHSELNMSSLELGDSALYFCASSLGLGTGELFFGEGSRLTVL.

V is TRBV2 and J is TRBJ2-3; 11 nucleotides agree with TRBD1. Germline CDR1 SNHLY, CDR2 FYNNEI. V lost 6 bases and J lost 3; bases outside the gene matches: 8. This CDR3 region has 16 residues. CDR3 in amino acids: CASRHRTGGETDTQYF. The CDR3 DNA reads TGTGCCAGCAGACATAGGACAGGGGGCGAGACAGATACGCAGTATTTT.

The chain is built from TRBV28 and TRBJ2-1; D remains ambiguous. The germline CDR1 and CDR2 sequences are MDHEN and SYDVKM. The V end was cut by 3 bases, the J end by 3 bases, with 3 bases between. The CDR3 is 12 amino acids. CDR3: CASSFGYNEQFF. The CDR3 nucleotides read TGTGCCAGCAGTTTCGGCTACAATGAGCAGTTCTTC. Full variable domain (missing parts from reference TRBV28 and TRBJ2-1): DVKVTQSSRYLVKRTGEKVFLECVQDMDHENMFWYRQDPGLGLRLIYFSYDVKMKEKGDIPEGYSVSREKKERFSLILESASTNQTSMYLCASSFGYNEQFFGPGTRLTVL.